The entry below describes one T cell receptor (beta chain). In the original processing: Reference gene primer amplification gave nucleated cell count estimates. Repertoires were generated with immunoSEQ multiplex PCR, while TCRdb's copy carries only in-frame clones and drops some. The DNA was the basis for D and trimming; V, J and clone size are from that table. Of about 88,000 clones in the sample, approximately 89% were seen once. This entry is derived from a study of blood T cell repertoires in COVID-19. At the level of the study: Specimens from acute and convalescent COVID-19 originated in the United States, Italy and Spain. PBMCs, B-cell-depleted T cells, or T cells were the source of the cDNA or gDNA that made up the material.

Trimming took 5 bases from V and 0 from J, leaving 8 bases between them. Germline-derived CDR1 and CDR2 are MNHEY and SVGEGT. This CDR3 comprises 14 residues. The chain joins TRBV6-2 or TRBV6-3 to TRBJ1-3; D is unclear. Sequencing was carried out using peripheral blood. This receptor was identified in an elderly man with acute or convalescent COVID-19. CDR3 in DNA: TGTGCCAGCAGTGGACGGGGCTCTGGAAACACCATATATTTT. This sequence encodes CASSGRGSGNTIYF.